Included here is one TCR beta chain sequence, with context. How the authors handled the data: The assay estimated nucleated cells by amplifying reference gene primers. Profiled with immunoSEQ multiplex PCR; TCRdb holds only in-frame clones, not every one. That table is the source of V, J and clone size, and D and trimming were worked out from the DNA. Of about 210,000 clones in the sample, roughly 90% were seen once. The data derive from a study of blood T cell repertoires in COVID-19. At the level of the study: There were acute and convalescent COVID-19 samples, and they came from the United States, Italy and Spain. PBMCs, B-cell-depleted T cells, or T cells provided the cDNA or gDNA that made up the material.

CDR1 and CDR2 from the germline V gene are LGHDT and YNNKEL (reference sequence). V shed 3 bases and J 6 bases; nucleotides not matched to a gene: 8. This CDR3 spans 15 amino acids. The sample was peripheral blood. This receptor was taken from a man in his late teens or twenties with active or convalescent COVID-19. J is TRBJ2-3 and V is TRBV3-1 (or the pseudogene TRBV3-2); 8 bases map to TRBD1. In nucleotides, the CDR3 is TGTGCCAGCAGCCACGGCAGGGGGCCGTCTGATACGCAGTATTTT. This codes for CASSHGRGPSDTQYF.